This is a list of T cell receptor beta chains from one sample in a study of T cell responses to AZD1222 COVID-19 vaccine. Assay used: immunoSEQ multiplex PCR; TCRdb lists only in-frame clones, some missing. This sample carries 150,000 to 250,000 clones, approximately 90% of them seen once, and the ten largest clones take around 3%. The sequences come from peripheral blood, collected 28 days after the second AZD1222 dose. The receptors come from an adult who received the AZD1222 COVID-19 vaccine. Each CDR3 is given with its conserved first and last residue. Each record gives: V gene, J gene, clone size, D gene, CDR3 DNA, CDR3 protein. The D gene is left open where the match is weak. A row's size may be missing; if present it is once, few, many or a size class.

TRBV19	TRBJ2-7	NA	NA	TGTGCCAGTAGTATAGGGGGTGCCGGATCCTACGAGCAGTACTTC	CASSIGGAGSYEQYF
TRBV5-4	TRBJ2-3	NA	TRBD2	TGTGCCAGCAGCAGCCCCGGGACTAGCGGGGATACGCAGTATTTT	CASSSPGTSGDTQYF
TRBV2	TRBJ2-7	NA	NA	TGTGCCAGCAAGTTCGCGGGGCCGTCTCCCTACGAGCAGTACTTC	CASKFAGPSPYEQYF
TRBV4-1	TRBJ1-5	NA	NA	TGCGCCAGCAGCCAAGATATCGGGCAGCCCCAGCATTTT	CASSQDIGQPQHF
TRBV24-1	TRBJ2-3	NA	NA	TGTGCCACCAGTGAACTGACTCCAGATACGCAGTATTTT	CATSELTPDTQYF
TRBV5-1	TRBJ2-3	NA	NA	TGCGCCAGCAGCTTGGAGCATACGCAGTATTTT	CASSLEHTQYF
TRBV30	TRBJ1-3	NA	TRBD1	TGTGCCTGGAGGGGACAGGGGATTGGAAACACCATATATTTT	CAWRGQGIGNTIYF
TRBV5-4	TRBJ2-2	once	TRBD2	TGTGCCAGCAGCTCGGGGAGGGGAGACACCGGGGAGCTGTTTTTT	CASSSGRGDTGELFF
TRBV30	TRBJ2-4	NA	NA	TGTGCCTGGTCTTTCTGGGACCTAGCCAAAAACATTCAGTACTTC	CAWSFWDLAKNIQYF
TRBV11-3	TRBJ2-1	NA	TRBD1	TGTGCCAGCAGCCCACAGGGGACCTGGAGTGAGCAGTTCTTC	CASSPQGTWSEQFF
TRBV5-6	TRBJ1-2	NA	NA	TGTGCCAGCAGCTTGCAGGGGCGCGACTATGGCTACACCTTC	CASSLQGRDYGYTF
TRBV7-6	TRBJ2-1	NA	TRBD1	TGTGCCAGCAACTCCCCCCTGGGGACAGGTCTGAATGAGCAGTTCTTC	CASNSPLGTGLNEQFF
TRBV2	TRBJ2-5	once	NA	TGTGCCAGCACGGGGGAGGCCCCGAAAGAGACCCAGTACTTC	CASTGEAPKETQYF
TRBV11-3	TRBJ2-6	NA	NA	TGTGCCAGCAGCCCTCGGGAGTCCGGGGCCAACGTCCTGACTTTC	CASSPRESGANVLTF
TRBV7-9	TRBJ1-1	once	NA	TGTGCCAGCAGCTTAGATGGCTTGTACACTGAAGCTTTCTTT	CASSLDGLYTEAFF
TRBV20-1	TRBJ1-5	NA	NA	TGCAGTGCCGCAGGGTCGCAGCCCCAGCATTTT	CSAAGSQPQHF
TRBV30	TRBJ1-5	NA	NA	TGTGCCTGGAGTAATGGGAGGGATCAGCCCCAGCATTTT	CAWSNGRDQPQHF
TRBV6-5	TRBJ2-7	NA	TRBD1	TGTGCCAGCAGTTTCGCCGGGACAGGCGACTACGAGCAGTACTTC	CASSFAGTGDYEQYF
TRBV11-1	TRBJ2-7	NA	NA	TGTGCCAGCAGCTTAGCAATTCGGGGAGGCGAGCAGTACTTC	CASSLAIRGGEQYF
TRBV7-3	TRBJ1-2	NA	NA	TGTGCCAGCAGCTTCGTAGCGGGGCAGGGCTACACCTTC	CASSFVAGQGYTF
TRBV3-1/TRBV3-2	TRBJ2-7	NA	NA	TGTGCCAGCAGCCAAGCGGACGACGAGCAGTACTTC	CASSQADDEQYF
TRBV3-1/TRBV3-2	TRBJ2-4	NA	NA	TGTGCCAGCAGTCAAACGGACCCTATTCAGTACTTC	CASSQTDPIQYF
TRBV3-1/TRBV3-2	TRBJ1-2	NA	TRBD1	TGTGCCAGCAGCCAGGAACGACAGGGGAAGGATGGCTACACCTTC	CASSQERQGKDGYTF
TRBV27	TRBJ2-7	few	TRBD2	TGTGCCAGCAGTTTACTAGCGGGAGGGGGCGAGCAGTACTTC	CASSLLAGGGEQYF
TRBV10-3	TRBJ1-1	NA	NA	TGTGCCGGAGCAAACAACCAGGGGAACACTGAAGCTTTCTTT	CAGANNQGNTEAFF
TRBV5-5	TRBJ1-1	once	NA	TGTGCCAGCAGCTGGGAGGTAAACCGTCCTGAAGCTTTCTTT	CASSWEVNRPEAFF
TRBV28	TRBJ1-2	NA	NA	TGTGCCAGCACCCTGAGGGGGGGCGTCGGCTACACCTTC	CASTLRGGVGYTF
TRBV5-4	TRBJ2-2	NA	NA	TGTGCCAGCAGCTTGTATGTCGTAGGTTCCGGGGAGCTGTTTTTT	CASSLYVVGSGELFF
TRBV29-1	TRBJ2-7	NA	TRBD2	TGCAGCGTTAGCGGGGACTCCTACGAGCAGTACTTC	CSVSGDSYEQYF
TRBV6-2/TRBV6-3	TRBJ2-7	NA	TRBD2	TGTGCCAGCAGTTCTCCACTAGCGGTACCTTACGAGCAGTACTTC	CASSSPLAVPYEQYF
TRBV10-3	TRBJ2-1	NA	TRBD1	TGTGCCATCAGTGATGGATTGGACAGGGGAGAGTCCTACAATGAGCAGTTCTTC	CAISDGLDRGESYNEQFF
TRBV10-3	TRBJ2-7	NA	TRBD2	TGTGCCACCGGGACTAGCGGCTACGAGCAGTACTTC	CATGTSGYEQYF
TRBV19	TRBJ1-1	NA	NA	TGTGCCAGTAGTACCCCAGACGGCCGCTTGAACACTGAAGCTTTCTTT	CASSTPDGRLNTEAFF
TRBV7-2	TRBJ1-1	NA	NA	TGTGCCAGCAGCTTAGGCAGGACGAACACTGAAGCTTTCTTT	CASSLGRTNTEAFF
TRBV28	TRBJ2-3	NA	NA	TGTGCCAGCACCACCACAGATACGCAGTATTTT	CASTTTDTQYF
TRBV28	TRBJ2-7	NA	NA	TGTGCCAGCGGATTGCAGTACTTC	CASGLQYF
TRBV9	TRBJ2-7	NA	NA	TGTGCCAGCAGCGTAGAGACGGACCGCCTCTCACAGCAGTACTTC	CASSVETDRLSQQYF
TRBV3-1/TRBV3-2	TRBJ2-3	NA	TRBD2	TGTGCCAGCAGCCAAGACCTCTGGACTAGCGGGAGCGGAGATACGCAGTATTTT	CASSQDLWTSGSGDTQYF
TRBV28	TRBJ1-1	NA	NA	TGTGCCAGCAGGGTGCGGGGACGGCAGGGAGCTTTCTTT	CASRVRGRQGAFF
TRBV5-6	TRBJ2-1	NA	NA	TGTGCCAGCAGCTCCTCCAGCAATGAGCAGTTCTTC	CASSSSSNEQFF
TRBV13	TRBJ2-1	NA	TRBD1	TGTGCCAGCAGCCCAGGACAGGGGCGGTACAATGAGCAGTTCTTC	CASSPGQGRYNEQFF
TRBV10-1	TRBJ2-1	NA	NA	TGCGCCAGCAGTGAGGGGGGGACGGTCAATGAGCAGTTCTTC	CASSEGGTVNEQFF
TRBV27	TRBJ1-4	NA	NA	TGTGCCAGCAGTTCGGAGGGAACTAATGAAAAACTGTTTTTT	CASSSEGTNEKLFF
TRBV7-2	TRBJ2-7	once	TRBD1	TGTGCCAGCAGCTTAGGACAGGGGGTCTACGAGCAGTACTTC	CASSLGQGVYEQYF
TRBV10-2	TRBJ2-3	few	NA	TGCGCCAGCAGTTCGCTAGCCTTGCAAGATACGCAGTATTTT	CASSSLALQDTQYF
TRBV3-1/TRBV3-2	TRBJ1-2	NA	NA	TGTGCCAGCAGCCAGGGGGCTAACTATGGCTACACCTTC	CASSQGANYGYTF
TRBV30	TRBJ2-1	few	NA	TGTGCCTGGAGTATGGGCGTCGGAGGGCAGGGCGATGAGCAGTTCTTC	CAWSMGVGGQGDEQFF
TRBV24-1	TRBJ2-5	NA	NA	TGTGCCACCAGTGATTTGACGGCAGCCACGCAAGAGACCCAGTACTTC	CATSDLTAATQETQYF
TRBV6-2/TRBV6-3	TRBJ2-1	NA	NA	TGTGCCAGCAGTTACTCGTTGGCCTTAGGCGGAGATGAGCAGTTCTTC	CASSYSLALGGDEQFF
TRBV7-8	TRBJ2-1	NA	NA	TGTGCCAGCAGCTTAGTAGTGGGTGCGGCGGAGTTCTTC	CASSLVVGAAEFF
TRBV18	TRBJ2-5	once	NA	TGTGCCAGCTCCCACGCCCAAGAGACCCAGTACTTC	CASSHAQETQYF
TRBV5-1	TRBJ2-7	NA	TRBD2	TGCGCCAGCAGCTTAGAAGCGGGAGGGCCCTACGAGCAGTACTTC	CASSLEAGGPYEQYF
TRBV12-1	TRBJ2-5	once	NA	TGTGCCAGCAGCTTTTTCGAGCAACAAGAGACCCAGTACTTC	CASSFFEQQETQYF
TRBV7-2	TRBJ2-3	NA	TRBD2	TGTGCCAGCAGCTTACAGCGGGAGCCAGATACGCAGTATTTT	CASSLQREPDTQYF
TRBV28	TRBJ2-2	NA	TRBD1	TGTGCCAGCAGCCCTACCGGGACAGCCTCCCGGGAGCTGTTTTTT	CASSPTGTASRELFF
TRBV7-9	TRBJ1-3	NA	TRBD1	TGTGCCAGCAGCCAAGACAGGGTTTCTGGAAACACCATATATTTT	CASSQDRVSGNTIYF
TRBV3-1/TRBV3-2	TRBJ1-2	once	NA	TGTGCCAGCAGCCAAGATATTTTGGGGAACTATGGCTACACCTTC	CASSQDILGNYGYTF
TRBV5-6	TRBJ2-2	NA	NA	TGTGCCAGCAGCTTATCGGTGGGGAACACCGGGGAGCTGTTTTTT	CASSLSVGNTGELFF